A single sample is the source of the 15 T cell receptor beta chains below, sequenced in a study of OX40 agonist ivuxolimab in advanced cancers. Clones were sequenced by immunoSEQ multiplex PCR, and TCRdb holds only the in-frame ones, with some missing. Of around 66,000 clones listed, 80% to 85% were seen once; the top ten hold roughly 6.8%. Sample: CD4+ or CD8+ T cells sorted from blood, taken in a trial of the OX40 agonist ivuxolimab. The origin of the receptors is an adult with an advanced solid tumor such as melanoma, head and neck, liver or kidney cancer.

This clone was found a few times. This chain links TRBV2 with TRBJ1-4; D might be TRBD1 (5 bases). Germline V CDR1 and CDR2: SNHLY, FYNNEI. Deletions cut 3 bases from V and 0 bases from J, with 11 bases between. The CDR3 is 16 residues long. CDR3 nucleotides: TGTGCCAGCAGTGACGGGGGGAGCGCAACTAATGAAAAACTGTTTTTT. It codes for CASSDGGSATNEKLFF.

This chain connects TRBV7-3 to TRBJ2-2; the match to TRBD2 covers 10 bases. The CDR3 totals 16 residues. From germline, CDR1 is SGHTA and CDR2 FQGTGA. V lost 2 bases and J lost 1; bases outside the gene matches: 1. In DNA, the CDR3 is TGTGCCAGCAGCTTACTAGCGGGGGAGAACACCGGGGAGCTGTTTTTT. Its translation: CASSLLAGENTGELFF.

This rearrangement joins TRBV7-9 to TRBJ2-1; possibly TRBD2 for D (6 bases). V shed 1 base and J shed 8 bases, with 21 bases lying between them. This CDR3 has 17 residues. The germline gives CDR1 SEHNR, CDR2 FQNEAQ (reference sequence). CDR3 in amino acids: CASSLEGWEEGTHEQFF. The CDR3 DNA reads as TGTGCCAGCAGCTTAGAAGGTTGGGAGGAGGGTACGCATGAGCAGTTCTTC.

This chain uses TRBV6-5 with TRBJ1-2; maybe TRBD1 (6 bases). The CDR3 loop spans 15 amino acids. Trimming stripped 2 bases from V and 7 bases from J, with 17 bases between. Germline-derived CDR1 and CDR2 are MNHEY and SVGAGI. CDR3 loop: CASSYRTRGRGGYTF. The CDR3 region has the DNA TGTGCCAGCAGTTACCGAACCCGGGGGCGAGGTGGCTACACCTTC.

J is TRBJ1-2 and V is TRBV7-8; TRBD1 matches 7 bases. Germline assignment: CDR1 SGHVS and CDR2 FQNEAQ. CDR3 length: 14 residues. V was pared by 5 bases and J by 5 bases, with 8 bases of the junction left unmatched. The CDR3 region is CASSPRQGGYGYTF. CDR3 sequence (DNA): TGTGCCAGCAGCCCCCGACAGGGCGGATATGGCTACACCTTC.

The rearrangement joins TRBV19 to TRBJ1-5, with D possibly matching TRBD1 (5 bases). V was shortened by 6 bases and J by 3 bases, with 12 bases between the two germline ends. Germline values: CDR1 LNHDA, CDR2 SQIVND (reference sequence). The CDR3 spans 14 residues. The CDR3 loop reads CASRAGGNNQPQHF. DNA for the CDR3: TGTGCCAGTAGGGCGGGGGGGAACAATCAGCCCCAGCATTTT.

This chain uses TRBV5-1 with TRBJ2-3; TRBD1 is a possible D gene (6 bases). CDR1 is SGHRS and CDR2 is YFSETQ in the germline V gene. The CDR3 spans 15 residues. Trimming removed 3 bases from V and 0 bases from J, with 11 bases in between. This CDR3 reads CASSSRDTSTDTQYF. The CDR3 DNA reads TGCGCCAGCAGCTCCCGGGACACTAGCACAGATACGCAGTATTTT.

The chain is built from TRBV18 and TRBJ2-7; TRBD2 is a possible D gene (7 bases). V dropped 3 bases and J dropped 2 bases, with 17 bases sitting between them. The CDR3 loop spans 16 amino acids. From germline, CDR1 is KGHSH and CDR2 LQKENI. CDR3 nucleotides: TGTGCCAGCTCACCCCAGGCGGGGGCCGGGCCCTACGAGCAGTACTTC. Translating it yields CASSPQAGAGPYEQYF.

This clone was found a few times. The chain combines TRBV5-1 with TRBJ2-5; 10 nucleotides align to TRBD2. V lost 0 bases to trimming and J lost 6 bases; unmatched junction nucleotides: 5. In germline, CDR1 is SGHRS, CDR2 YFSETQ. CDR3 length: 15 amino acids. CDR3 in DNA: TGCGCCAGCAGCTTGGATAGCGGGGGGCCCAAGACCCAGTACTTC. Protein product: CASSLDSGGPKTQYF.

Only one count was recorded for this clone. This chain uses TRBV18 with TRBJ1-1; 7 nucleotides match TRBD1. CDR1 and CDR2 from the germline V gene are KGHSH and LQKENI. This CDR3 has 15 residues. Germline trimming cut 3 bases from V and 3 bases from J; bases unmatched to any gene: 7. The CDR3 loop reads CASSPATGIDTEAFF. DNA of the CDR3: TGTGCCAGCTCACCCGCGACAGGGATTGACACTGAAGCTTTCTTT.

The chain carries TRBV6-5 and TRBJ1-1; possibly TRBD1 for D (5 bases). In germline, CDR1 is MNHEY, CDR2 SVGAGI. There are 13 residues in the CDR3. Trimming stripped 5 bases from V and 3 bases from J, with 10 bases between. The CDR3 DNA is TGTGCCAGCAGTCTATCCAGGGACACTGAAGCTTTCTTT. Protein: CASSLSRDTEAFF.

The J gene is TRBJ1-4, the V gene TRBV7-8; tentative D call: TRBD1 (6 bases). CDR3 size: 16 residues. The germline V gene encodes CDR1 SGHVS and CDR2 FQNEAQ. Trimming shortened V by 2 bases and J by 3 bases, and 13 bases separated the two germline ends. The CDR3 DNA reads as TGTGCCAGCAGCTTAACAAGGACAGAGGCTAATGAAAAACTGTTTTTT. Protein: CASSLTRTEANEKLFF.

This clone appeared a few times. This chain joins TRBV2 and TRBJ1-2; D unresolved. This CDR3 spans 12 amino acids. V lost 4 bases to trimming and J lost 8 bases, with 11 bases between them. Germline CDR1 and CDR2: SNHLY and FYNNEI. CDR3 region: CASSAERTGYTF. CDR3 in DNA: TGTGCCAGCAGTGCCGAAAGGACCGGCTACACCTTC.

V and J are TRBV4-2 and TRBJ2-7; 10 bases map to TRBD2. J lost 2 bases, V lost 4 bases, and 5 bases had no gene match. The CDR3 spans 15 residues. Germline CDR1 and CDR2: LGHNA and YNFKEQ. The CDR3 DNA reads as TGTGCCAGCAGCCGGGAGCGGGAGGGCCCCTACGAGCAGTACTTC. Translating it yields CASSREREGPYEQYF.

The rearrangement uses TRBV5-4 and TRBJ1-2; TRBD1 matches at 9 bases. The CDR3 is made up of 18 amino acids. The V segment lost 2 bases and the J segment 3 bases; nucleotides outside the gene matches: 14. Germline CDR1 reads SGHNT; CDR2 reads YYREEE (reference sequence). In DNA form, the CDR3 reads TGTGCCAGCAGCTTAGGGCCGGGACAGGGCATATGGGACTATGGCTACACCTTC. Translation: CASSLGPGQGIWDYGYTF.